The present T cell receptor beta chain was sequenced within a study of blood T cell repertoires in COVID-19. Clones were sequenced by immunoSEQ multiplex PCR, and TCRdb holds only the in-frame ones, with some missing. The sample lists about 140,000 clones; over 70% were seen once. This clone has just a few counts. Sample: peripheral blood. This TCR was sampled from a woman aged 60-75 years with acute or convalescent COVID-19.

In DNA form, the CDR3 reads TGTGCCAGCAGTCCCTCCCACACCATATATTTT. Protein product: CASSPSHTIYF. The chain carries TRBV7-9 and TRBJ1-3; D remains ambiguous. CDR1 is SEHNR, CDR2 FQNEAQ, per germline (reference sequence). This CDR3 spans 11 amino acids. The ends were cut back, 6 bases at V and 8 bases at J, with 8 bases in the middle.